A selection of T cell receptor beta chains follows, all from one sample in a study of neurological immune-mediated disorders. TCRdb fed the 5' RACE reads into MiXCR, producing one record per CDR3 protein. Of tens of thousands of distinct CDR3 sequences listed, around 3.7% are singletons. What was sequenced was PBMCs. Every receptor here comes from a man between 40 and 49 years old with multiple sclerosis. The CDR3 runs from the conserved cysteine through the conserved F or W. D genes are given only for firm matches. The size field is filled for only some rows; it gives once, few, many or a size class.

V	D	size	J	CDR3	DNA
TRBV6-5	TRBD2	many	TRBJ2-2	CASSPEGPSGGPYTGELFF	TGTGCCAGCAGTCCAGAGGGGCCTAGCGGGGGGCCGTACACCGGGGAGCTGTTTTTT
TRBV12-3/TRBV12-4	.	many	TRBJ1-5	CASSSMGNQPQHF	TGTGCCAGCAGTTCTATGGGCAATCAGCCCCAGCATTTT
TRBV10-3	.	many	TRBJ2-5	CAISESIETQYF	TGTGCCATCAGTGAGTCCATAGAGACCCAGTACTTC
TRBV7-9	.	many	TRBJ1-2	CASSILFQGIDVKYYGYTF	TGTGCCAGCAGCATCCTTTTCCAGGGGATCGATGTAAAATACTATGGCTACACCTTC
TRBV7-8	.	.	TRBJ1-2	CASSGGYYGYTF	TGTGCCAGCTCCGGGGGGTACTATGGCTACACCTTC
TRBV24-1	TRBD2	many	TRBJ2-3	CATSGIAGEGGTQYF	TGTGCCACCAGTGGGATAGCGGGAGAAGGGGGGACGCAGTATTTT
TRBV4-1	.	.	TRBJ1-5	CASSLRGEADSNQPQHF	TGCGCCAGCAGCCTACGAGGGGAGGCGGATAGCAATCAGCCCCAGCATTTT
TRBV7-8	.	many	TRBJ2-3	CASSLDGRGSTDTQYF	TGTGCCAGCAGCTTAGACGGACGGGGAAGCACAGATACGCAGTATTTT
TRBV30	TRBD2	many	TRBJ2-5	CASGSGSYQGTQYF	TGTGCCTCTGGTAGCGGGAGTTACCAGGGGACCCAGTACTTC
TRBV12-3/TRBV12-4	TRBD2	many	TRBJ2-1	CASSGGLAGGDDEQFF	TGTGCCAGCAGCGGGGGACTAGCGGGAGGAGACGATGAGCAGTTCTTC
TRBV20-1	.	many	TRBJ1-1	CSAGRWDFGYAEAFF	TGCAGTGCTGGACGGTGGGACTTCGGTTACGCTGAAGCTTTCTTT
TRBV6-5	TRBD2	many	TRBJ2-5	CASSRSGTSGRFQETQYF	TGTGCCAGCAGCCGATCCGGGACTAGCGGGAGGTTCCAAGAGACCCAGTACTTC
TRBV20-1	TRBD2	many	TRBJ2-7	CSASIPLIAGGREQYF	TGCAGTGCTAGTATCCCTCTCATAGCGGGAGGCCGCGAGCAGTACTTC
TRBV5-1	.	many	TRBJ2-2	CASSPRQANTGELFF	TGCGCCAGCAGCCCCAGACAGGCGAACACCGGGGAGCTGTTTTTT
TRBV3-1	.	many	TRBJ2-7	CATSRLPGSDEQYF	TGTGCCACCAGTCGCCTTCCAGGTTCGGACGAGCAGTACTTC